Presented here are 7 T cell receptor beta chains from one specimen sequenced in a study of cytotoxic CD8 clonotypes in ibrutinib-treated CLL. Data came from immunoSEQ multiplex PCR; TCRdb stores just in-frame clones and leaves some out. The sample shows roughly 130,000 clones, 75% to 95% of them seen only once. The specimen was PBMCs, collected after 12 months of ibrutinib treatment. The receptor source for this set is a human donor with chronic lymphocytic leukemia.

The rearrangement links TRBV4-3 to TRBJ2-7, with 8 bases aligning to TRBD2. The germline V gene has CDR1 LGHNA and CDR2 YSLEER. V lost 1 base and J lost 2; bases outside the gene matches: 4. The CDR3 extends over 15 amino acids. The CDR3 DNA reads TGCGCCAGCAGCCAAGGGAGCGGGGGTACCTACGAGCAGTACTTC. Translating gives CASSQGSGGTYEQYF.

The chain carries TRBV15 and TRBJ2-2; 10 bases line up with TRBD2. The CDR3 length is 17 residues. V was pared by 0 bases and J by 1 base, with 2 bases of the junction left unmatched. Germline CDR1 LNHNV, CDR2 YYDKDF (reference sequence). The CDR3 DNA follows: TGTGCCACCAGCAGAGATAGGACTAGCGGGAACACCGGGGAGCTGTTTTTT. Amino acids: CATSRDRTSGNTGELFF.

This clone was found once. DNA for the CDR3: TGTGCCAGCAGTTCCCGGAAGCATGAAGCTTTCTTT. The encoded protein is CASSSRKHEAFF. J is TRBJ1-1 and V is TRBV27; D gene ambiguous. This CDR3 comprises 12 residues. Trimming shortened V by 4 bases and J by 7 bases, and 10 bases separated the two germline ends. CDR1 is MNHEY, CDR2 SMNVEV, per germline (reference sequence).

This clone was seen only once. This rearrangement joins TRBV4-3 to TRBJ2-1, with a weak D call TRBD2 (5 bases). The CDR3 spans 15 residues. Trimming removed 2 bases at V and 0 bases at J, with 8 bases between. From germline, CDR1 is LGHNA and CDR2 YSLEER. CDR3: CASSQILVSYNEQFF. DNA for the CDR3: TGCGCCAGCAGCCAAATACTAGTCTCCTACAATGAGCAGTTCTTC.

The genes are TRBV11-2 and TRBJ1-5, with D perhaps TRBD1 (5 bases). V was shortened by 5 bases and J by 3 bases, with 14 bases between the two germline ends. Germline CDR1 reads SGHAT; CDR2 reads FQNNGV. CDR3 length: 15 residues. DNA for the CDR3: TGTGCCAGCAGCCCCGATCGGGGCCTCAATCAGCCCCAGCATTTT. Translated: CASSPDRGLNQPQHF.

This chain connects TRBV7-8 to TRBJ2-3, with TRBD1 matching 8 bases. The length of the CDR3 is 17 residues. Germline V gene lookup returns CDR1 SGHVS and CDR2 FQNEAQ. With V trimmed by 4 bases and J by 0 bases, 9 bases remained unmatched. The CDR3, as DNA: TGTGCCAGCAGCTCGGGACAGGCCTTAGCTAGCACAGATACGCAGTATTTT. Its translation: CASSSGQALASTDTQYF.

CDR3 sequence: CASRGQEREAFF. CDR3 sequence (DNA): TGTGCCAGTAGGGGACAGGAGAGAGAAGCTTTCTTT. The chain joins TRBV19 to TRBJ1-1; 8 bases are shared with TRBD1. There are 12 residues in the CDR3. V gave up 6 bases and J gave up 8 bases; unmatched junction bases: 5. Germline-derived CDR1 and CDR2 are LNHDA and SQIVND (reference sequence).